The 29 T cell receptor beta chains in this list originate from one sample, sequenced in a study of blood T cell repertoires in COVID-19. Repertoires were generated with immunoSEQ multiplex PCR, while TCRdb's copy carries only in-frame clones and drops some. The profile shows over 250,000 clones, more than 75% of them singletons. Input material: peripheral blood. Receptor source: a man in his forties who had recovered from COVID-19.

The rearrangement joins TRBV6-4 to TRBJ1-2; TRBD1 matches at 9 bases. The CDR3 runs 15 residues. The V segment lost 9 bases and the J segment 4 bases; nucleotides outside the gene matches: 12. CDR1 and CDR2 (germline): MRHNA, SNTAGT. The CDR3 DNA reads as TGTGCCAGTCAAGCGGAGGGACAGGGAGGCTATGGCTACACCTTC. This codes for CASQAEGQGGYGYTF.

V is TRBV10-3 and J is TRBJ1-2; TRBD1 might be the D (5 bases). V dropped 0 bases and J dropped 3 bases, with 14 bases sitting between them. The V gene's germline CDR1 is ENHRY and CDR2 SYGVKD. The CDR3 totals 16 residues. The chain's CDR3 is CAISESVRGRYYGYTF. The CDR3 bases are TGTGCCATCAGTGAGTCGGTAAGGGGTCGATACTATGGCTACACCTTC.

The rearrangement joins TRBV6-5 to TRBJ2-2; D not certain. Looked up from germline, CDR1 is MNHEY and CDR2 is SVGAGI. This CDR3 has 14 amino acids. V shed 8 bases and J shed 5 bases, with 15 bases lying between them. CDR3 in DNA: TGTGCCAGCCGAGAACTTCTTAGTACCGGGGAGCTGTTTTTT. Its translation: CASRELLSTGELFF.

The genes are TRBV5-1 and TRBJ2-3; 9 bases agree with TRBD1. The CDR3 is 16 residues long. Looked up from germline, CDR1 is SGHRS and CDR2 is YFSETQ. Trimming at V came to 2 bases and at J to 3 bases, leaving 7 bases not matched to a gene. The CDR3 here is CASSFMGQGLTDTQYF. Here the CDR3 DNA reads TGCGCCAGCAGCTTCATGGGACAGGGCTTAACAGATACGCAGTATTTT.

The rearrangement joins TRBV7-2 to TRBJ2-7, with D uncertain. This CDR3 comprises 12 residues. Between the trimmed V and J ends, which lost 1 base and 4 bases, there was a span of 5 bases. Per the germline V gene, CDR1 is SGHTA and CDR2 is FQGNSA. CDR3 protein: CASSLVVYEQYF. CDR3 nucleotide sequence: TGTGCCAGCAGCTTAGTAGTTTACGAGCAGTACTTC.

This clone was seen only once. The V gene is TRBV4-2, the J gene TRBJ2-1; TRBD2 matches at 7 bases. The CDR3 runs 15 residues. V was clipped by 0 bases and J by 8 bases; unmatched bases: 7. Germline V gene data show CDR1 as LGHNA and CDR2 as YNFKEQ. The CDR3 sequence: CASSQEGVTSDEQFF. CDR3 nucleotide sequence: TGTGCCAGCAGCCAAGAGGGAGTTACTAGCGATGAGCAGTTCTTC.

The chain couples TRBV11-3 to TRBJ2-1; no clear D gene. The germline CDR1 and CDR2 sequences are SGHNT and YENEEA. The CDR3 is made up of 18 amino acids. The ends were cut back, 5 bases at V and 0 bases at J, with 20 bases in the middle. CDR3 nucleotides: TGTGCCAGCAGCCCGGCTCTGAGAGGCGGAAGCTCCTACAATGAGCAGTTCTTC. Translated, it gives CASSPALRGGSSYNEQFF.

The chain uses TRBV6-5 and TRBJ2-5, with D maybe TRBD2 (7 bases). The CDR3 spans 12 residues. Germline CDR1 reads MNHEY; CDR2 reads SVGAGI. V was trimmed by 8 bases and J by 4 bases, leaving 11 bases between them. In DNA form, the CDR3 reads TGTGCCAGCGGCGGGGGCACAGAGACCCAGTACTTC. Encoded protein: CASGGGTETQYF.

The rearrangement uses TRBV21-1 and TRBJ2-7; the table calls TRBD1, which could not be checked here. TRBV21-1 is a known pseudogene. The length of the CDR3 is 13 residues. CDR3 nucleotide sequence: TGTGCCAGCACCAAGACAGGACCCTACGAGCAGTACTTC. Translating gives CASTKTGPYEQYF.

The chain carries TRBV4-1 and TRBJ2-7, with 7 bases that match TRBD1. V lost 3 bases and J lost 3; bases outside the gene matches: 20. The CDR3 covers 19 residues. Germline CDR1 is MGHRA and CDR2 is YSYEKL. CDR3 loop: CASSQTAPGTEKSNYEQYF. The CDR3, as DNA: TGCGCCAGCAGCCAGACTGCGCCCGGGACAGAAAAATCTAACTACGAGCAGTACTTC.

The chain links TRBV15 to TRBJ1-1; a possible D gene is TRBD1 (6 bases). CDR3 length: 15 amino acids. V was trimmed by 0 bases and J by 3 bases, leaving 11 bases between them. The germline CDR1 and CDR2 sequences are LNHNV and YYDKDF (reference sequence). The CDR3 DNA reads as TGTGCCACCAGCAGAGACTTGAGGGGGTACACTGAAGCTTTCTTT. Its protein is CATSRDLRGYTEAFF.

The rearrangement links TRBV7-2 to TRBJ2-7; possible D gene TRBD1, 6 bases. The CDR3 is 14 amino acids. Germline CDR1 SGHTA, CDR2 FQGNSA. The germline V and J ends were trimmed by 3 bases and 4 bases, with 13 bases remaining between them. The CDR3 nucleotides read TGTGCCAGCAGCTTGGCAGGACAGTTTTACGAGCAGTACTTC. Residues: CASSLAGQFYEQYF. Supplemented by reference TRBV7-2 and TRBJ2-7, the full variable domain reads GAGVSQSPSNKVTEKGKDVELRCDPISGHTALYWYRQSLGQGLEFLIYFQGNSAPDKSGLPSDRFSAERTGGSVSTLTIQRTQQEDSAVYLCASSLAGQFYEQYFGPGTRLTVT.

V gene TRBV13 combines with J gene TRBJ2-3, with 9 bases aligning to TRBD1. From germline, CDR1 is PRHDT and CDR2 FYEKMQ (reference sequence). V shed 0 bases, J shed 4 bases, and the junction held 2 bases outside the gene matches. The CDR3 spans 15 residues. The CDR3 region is CASSLGTGGPDTQYF. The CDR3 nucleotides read TGTGCCAGCAGCTTAGGGACAGGGGGACCAGATACGCAGTATTTT.

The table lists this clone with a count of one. This chain's CDR3 is CASRGTGTGANVLTF. CDR3 in DNA: TGTGCCAGCAGGGGTACAGGGACTGGGGCCAACGTCCTGACTTTC. This chain joins TRBV6-5 and TRBJ2-6; D is possibly TRBD1 (6 bases). Looked up from germline, CDR1 is MNHEY and CDR2 is SVGAGI. The CDR3 has 15 amino acids. V gave up 6 bases and J gave up 2 bases, with 11 bases separating them.

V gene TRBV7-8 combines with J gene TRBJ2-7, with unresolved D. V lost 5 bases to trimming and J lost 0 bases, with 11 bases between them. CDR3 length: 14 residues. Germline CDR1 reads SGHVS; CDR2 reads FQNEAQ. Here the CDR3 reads CASSPARSSYEQYF. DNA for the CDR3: TGTGCCAGCAGCCCCGCTAGAAGCTCCTACGAGCAGTACTTC.

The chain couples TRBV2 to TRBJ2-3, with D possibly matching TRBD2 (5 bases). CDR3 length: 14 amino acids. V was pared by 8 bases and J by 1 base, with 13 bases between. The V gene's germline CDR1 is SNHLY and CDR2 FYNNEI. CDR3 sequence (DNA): TGTGCCAGCCGGTGGGAGAGGGGCACAGATACGCAGTATTTT. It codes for CASRWERGTDTQYF.

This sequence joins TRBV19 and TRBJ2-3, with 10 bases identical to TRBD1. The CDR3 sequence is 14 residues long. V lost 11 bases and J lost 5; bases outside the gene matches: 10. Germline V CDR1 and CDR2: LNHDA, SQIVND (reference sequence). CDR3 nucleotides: TGTGCCGGCAATCGACAGGGGGCGGGAGATACGCAGTATTTT. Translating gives CAGNRQGAGDTQYF.

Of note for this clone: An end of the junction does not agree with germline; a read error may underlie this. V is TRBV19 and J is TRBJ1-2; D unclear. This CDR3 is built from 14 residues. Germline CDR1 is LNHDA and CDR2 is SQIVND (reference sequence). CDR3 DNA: TGTGCCGGTAGTTTGGGTCGCGGGCCCTATGGCTACACCTTC. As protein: CAGSLGRGPYGYTF.

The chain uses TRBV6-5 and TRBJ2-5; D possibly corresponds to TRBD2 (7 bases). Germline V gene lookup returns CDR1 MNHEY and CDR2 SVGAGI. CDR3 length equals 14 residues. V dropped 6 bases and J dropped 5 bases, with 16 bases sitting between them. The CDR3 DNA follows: TGTGCCAGCAGCACGGGGGGCCCTGGGGAGACCCAGTACTTC. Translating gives CASSTGGPGETQYF.

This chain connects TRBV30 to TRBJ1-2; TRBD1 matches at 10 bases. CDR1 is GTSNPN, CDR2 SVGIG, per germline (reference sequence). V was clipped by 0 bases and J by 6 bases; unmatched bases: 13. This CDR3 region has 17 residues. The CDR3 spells CAWSVRRGDRGPNGYTF. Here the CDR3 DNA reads TGTGCCTGGAGTGTACGAAGGGGGGACAGGGGCCCAAATGGCTACACCTTC.

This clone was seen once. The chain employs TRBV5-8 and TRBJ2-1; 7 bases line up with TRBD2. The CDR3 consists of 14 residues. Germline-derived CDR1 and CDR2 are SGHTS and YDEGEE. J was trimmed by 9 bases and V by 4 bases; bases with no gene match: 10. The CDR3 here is CASSLVSGAIEQFF. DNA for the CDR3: TGTGCCAGCAGCCTGGTGAGCGGGGCGATTGAGCAGTTCTTC.

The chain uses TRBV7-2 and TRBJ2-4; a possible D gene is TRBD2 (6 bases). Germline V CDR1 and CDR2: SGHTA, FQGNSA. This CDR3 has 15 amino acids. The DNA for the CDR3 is TGTGCTGCTGGGGCTGGGGGGATTGACAAAAACATTCAGTACTTC. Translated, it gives CAAGAGGIDKNIQYF. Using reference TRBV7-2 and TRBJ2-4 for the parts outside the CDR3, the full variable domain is GAGVSQSPSNKVTEKGKDVELRCDPISGHTALYWYRQSLGQGLEFLIYFQGNSAPDKSGLPSDRFSAERTGGSVSTLTIQRTQQEDSAVYLCAAGAGGIDKNIQYFGAGTRLSVL.

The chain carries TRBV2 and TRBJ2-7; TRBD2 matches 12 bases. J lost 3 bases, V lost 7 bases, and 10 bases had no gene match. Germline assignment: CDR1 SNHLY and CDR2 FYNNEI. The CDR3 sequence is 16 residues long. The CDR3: CASTPRETSGSYEQYF. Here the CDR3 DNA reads TGTGCCAGCACCCCCCGAGAGACTAGCGGGAGCTACGAGCAGTACTTC. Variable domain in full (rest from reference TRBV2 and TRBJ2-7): EPEVTQTPSHQVTQMGQEVILRCVPISNHLYFYWYRQILGQKVEFLVSFYNNEISEKSEIFDDQFSVERPDGSNFTLKIRSTKLEDSAMYFCASTPRETSGSYEQYFGPGTRLTVT.

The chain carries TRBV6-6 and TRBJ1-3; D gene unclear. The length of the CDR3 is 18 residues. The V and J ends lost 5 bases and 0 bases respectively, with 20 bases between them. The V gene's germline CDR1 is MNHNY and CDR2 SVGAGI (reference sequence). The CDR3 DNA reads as TGTGCCAGCAGTCGACAAATTGGGAGCCGAAACTCTGGAAACACCATATATTTT. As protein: CASSRQIGSRNSGNTIYF.

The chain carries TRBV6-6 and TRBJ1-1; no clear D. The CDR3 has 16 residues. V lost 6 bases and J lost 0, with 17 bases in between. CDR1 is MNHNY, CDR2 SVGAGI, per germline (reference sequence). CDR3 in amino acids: CASRSKRGRMNTEAFF. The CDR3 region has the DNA TGTGCCAGCAGATCCAAACGAGGGAGAATGAACACTGAAGCTTTCTTT.

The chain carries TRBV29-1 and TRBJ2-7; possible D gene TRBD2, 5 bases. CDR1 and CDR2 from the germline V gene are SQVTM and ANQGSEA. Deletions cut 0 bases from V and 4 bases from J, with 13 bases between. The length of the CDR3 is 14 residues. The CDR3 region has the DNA TGCAGCGTTGAAGAGCCGGGGTTGGGGTACGAGCAGTACTTC. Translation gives CSVEEPGLGYEQYF.

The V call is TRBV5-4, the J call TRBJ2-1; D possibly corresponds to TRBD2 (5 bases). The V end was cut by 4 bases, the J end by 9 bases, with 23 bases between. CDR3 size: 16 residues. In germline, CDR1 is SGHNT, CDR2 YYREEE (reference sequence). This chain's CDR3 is CASSPAGVASSGEQFF. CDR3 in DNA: TGTGCCAGCAGCCCCGCCGGGGTAGCCTCCTCTGGTGAGCAGTTCTTC.

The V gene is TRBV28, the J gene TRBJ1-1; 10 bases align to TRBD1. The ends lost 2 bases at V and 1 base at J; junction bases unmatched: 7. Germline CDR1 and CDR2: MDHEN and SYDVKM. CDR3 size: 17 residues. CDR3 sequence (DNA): TGTGCCAGCAGTTTAATAGGACAGGGGGTGAGGAACACTGAAGCTTTCTTT. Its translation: CASSLIGQGVRNTEAFF.

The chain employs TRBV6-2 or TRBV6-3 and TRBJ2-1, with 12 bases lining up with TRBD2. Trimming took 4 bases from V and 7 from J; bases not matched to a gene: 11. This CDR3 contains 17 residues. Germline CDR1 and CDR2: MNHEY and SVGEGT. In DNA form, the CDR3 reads TGTGCCAGCAGTTGGCTTCTAGCGGGGGGGCAAGGTAATGAGCAGTTCTTC. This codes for CASSWLLAGGQGNEQFF.